The next 10 T cell receptor beta chains were all read from a single sample in a study of T cells in Graves' hyperthyroidism and ophthalmopathy. Researchers amplified the TCR beta CDR3 regions from RNA transcripts. HTBI primers were used for first-round RT-PCR of the TCR CDR3. Each CDR3 protein gets one entry after TCRdb re-called the multiplex PCR reads with MiXCR. The sample holds more than 300,000 distinct CDR3 sequences, about 14% seen once. Sequencing input: blood. The receptor set was obtained from a woman in her thirties with Graves' hyperthyroidism.

This clonotype was seen repeatedly, ten times or more. V is TRBV5-1 and J is TRBJ2-7; a weak D match, TRBD2 (6 bases). Germline-derived CDR1 and CDR2 are SGHRS and YFSETQ. This CDR3 comprises 14 residues. The germline V and J ends were trimmed by 0 bases and 3 bases, with 10 bases remaining between them. The chain's CDR3 is CASSLAPGVYEQYF. CDR3 DNA: TGCGCCAGCAGCTTGGCTCCGGGAGTCTACGAGCAGTACTTC.

This clonotype was found many times. The chain combines TRBV28 with TRBJ1-1; the D is unclear. Germline CDR1 reads MDHEN; CDR2 reads SYDVKM. The CDR3 contains 13 residues. V lost 2 bases and J lost 8, with 12 bases in between. The CDR3 loop reads CASSLAPDLEAFF. The CDR3 coding sequence is TGTGCCAGCAGTTTAGCGCCTGACCTAGAAGCTTTCTTT.

The V and J genes are TRBV7-2 and TRBJ2-7; 11 bases are shared with TRBD2. CDR1 and CDR2 from the germline V gene are SGHTA and FQGNSA. V was clipped by 5 bases and J by 0 bases; unmatched bases: 6. The CDR3 is 16 amino acids. CDR3 loop: CASSPFLAGGSYEQYF. The DNA of the CDR3 is TGTGCCAGCAGCCCATTCCTAGCGGGAGGCTCCTACGAGCAGTACTTC.

This clonotype was picked up many times. The chain joins TRBV7-2 to TRBJ2-3; TRBD1 is a possible D gene (5 bases). V was shortened by 7 bases and J by 1 base, with 12 bases between the two germline ends. The CDR3 consists of 14 residues. Germline CDR1 reads SGHTA; CDR2 reads FQGNSA. For the CDR3, the DNA is TGTGCCAGCACCCTGGGCAGGGGCACAGATACGCAGTATTTT. Amino acids: CASTLGRGTDTQYF.

This clonotype was seen ten or more times. The rearrangement uses TRBV20-1 and TRBJ2-7; 8 nucleotides match TRBD2. There are 12 residues in the CDR3. The germline V gene has CDR1 DFQATT and CDR2 SNEGSKA (reference sequence). CDR3 residues: CSREGGSYEQYF. The CDR3 DNA sequence: TGCAGCCGGGAGGGTGGCTCCTACGAGCAGTACTTC.

This clonotype appeared many times. The genes are TRBV12-3 or TRBV12-4 and TRBJ1-1; D not resolved. CDR3 length: 13 amino acids. Trimming cost V 1 base and J 3 bases, with 6 bases left between them. CDR3 protein: CASSLVGYTEAFF. DNA for the CDR3: TGTGCCAGCAGTTTAGTAGGTTACACTGAAGCTTTCTTT.

This clonotype came up many times. CDR3 nucleotides: TGTGCCAGCAGGGGTCCCGGGACTGCGCCGGGGTCCTACAATGAGCAGTTCTTC. Its translation: CASRGPGTAPGSYNEQFF. This rearrangement joins TRBV2 to TRBJ2-1; tentatively, D is TRBD2 (6 bases). The CDR3 totals 18 residues. The V and J ends lost 6 bases and 1 base respectively, with 22 bases between them. Germline lookup yields CDR1 SNHLY and CDR2 FYNNEI. The variable domain in full, with the rest retrieved from reference TRBV2 and TRBJ2-1, is EPEVTQTPSHQVTQMGQEVILRCVPISNHLYFYWYRQILGQKVEFLVSFYNNEISEKSEIFDDQFSVERPDGSNFTLKIRSTKLEDSAMYFCASRGPGTAPGSYNEQFFGPGTRLTVL.

This clonotype has a handful of counts. The chain is built from TRBV24-1 and TRBJ2-2; either TRBD1 or TRBD2 may fit D (5 bases each). Germline values: CDR1 KGHDR, CDR2 SFDVKD. Trimming cost V 0 bases and J 1 base, with 8 bases left between them. This CDR3 spans 16 amino acids. The CDR3 region is CATSDLRGGNTGELFF. CDR3 DNA sequence: TGTGCCACCAGTGATTTGCGTGGGGGGAACACCGGGGAGCTGTTTTTT.

This clonotype was seen more than once but under ten times. V and J are TRBV9 and TRBJ1-2; a possible D gene is TRBD1 (6 bases). The germline V gene has CDR1 SGDLS and CDR2 YYNGEE. The CDR3 runs 14 residues. Trimming removed 4 bases from V and 0 bases from J, with 10 bases in between. The CDR3 DNA reads TGTGCCAGCAGCTCGGGGGGCACTAACTATGGCTACACCTTC. This encodes CASSSGGTNYGYTF.

This clonotype was detected ten times or more. The chain couples TRBV7-7 to TRBJ2-1; D not resolved. The CDR3 runs 10 residues. CDR1 is SSHAT, CDR2 FNYEAQ, per germline (reference sequence). In nucleotides, the CDR3 is TGTGCTCCCTTTTGGAATGAGCAGTTCTTC. Translation gives CAPFWNEQFF.